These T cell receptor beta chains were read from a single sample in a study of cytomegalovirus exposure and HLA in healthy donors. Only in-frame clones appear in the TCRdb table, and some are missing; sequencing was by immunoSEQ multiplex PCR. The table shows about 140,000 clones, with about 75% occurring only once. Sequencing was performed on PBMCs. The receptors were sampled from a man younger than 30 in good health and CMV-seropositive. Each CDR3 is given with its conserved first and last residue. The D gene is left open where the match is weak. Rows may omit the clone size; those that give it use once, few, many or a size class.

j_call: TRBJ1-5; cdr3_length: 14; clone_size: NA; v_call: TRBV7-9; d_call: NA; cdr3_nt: TGTGCCAGCAGCTTGGGGGGGTTAAATCAGCCCCAGCATTTT; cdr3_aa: CASSLGGLNQPQHF
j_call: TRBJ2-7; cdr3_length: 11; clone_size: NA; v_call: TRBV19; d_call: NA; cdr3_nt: TGTGCCAGTAGTCGCGGGTACGAGCAGTACTTC; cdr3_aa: CASSRGYEQYF
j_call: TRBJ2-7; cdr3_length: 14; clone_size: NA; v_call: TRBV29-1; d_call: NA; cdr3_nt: TGCAGCGTGCACCTTAGGGGGAACCGAGGAGAGCAGTACTTC; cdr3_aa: CSVHLRGNRGEQYF
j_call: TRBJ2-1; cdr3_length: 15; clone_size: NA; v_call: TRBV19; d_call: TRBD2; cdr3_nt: TGTGCCAGTAGTTCAGGGACTAGCGGGAGGGGTGAGCAGTTCTTC; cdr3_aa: CASSSGTSGRGEQFF
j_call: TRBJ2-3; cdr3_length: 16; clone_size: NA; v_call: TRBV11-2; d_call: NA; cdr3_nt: TGTGCCAGCAGCTTAGCTAGCCTAGCGACGGCAGATACGCAGTATTTT; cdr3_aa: CASSLASLATADTQYF
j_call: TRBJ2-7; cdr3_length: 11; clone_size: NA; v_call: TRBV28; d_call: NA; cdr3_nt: TGTGCCAGCAGTAGAGGGTACGAGCAGTACTTC; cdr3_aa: CASSRGYEQYF
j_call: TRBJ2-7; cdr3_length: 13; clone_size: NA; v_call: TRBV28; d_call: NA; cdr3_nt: TGTGCCAGCAGTCGGTCGGGGGCCTACGAGCAGTACTTC; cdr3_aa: CASSRSGAYEQYF
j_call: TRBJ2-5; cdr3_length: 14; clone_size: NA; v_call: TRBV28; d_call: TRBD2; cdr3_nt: TGTGCCAGCAGTAAACTAGCGGAGGGGGAGACCCAGTACTTC; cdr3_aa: CASSKLAEGETQYF
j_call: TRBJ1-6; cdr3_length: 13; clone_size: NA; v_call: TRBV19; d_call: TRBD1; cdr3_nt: TGTGCCAGTACGGGACAGAATAATTCACCCCTCCACTTT; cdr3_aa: CASTGQNNSPLHF
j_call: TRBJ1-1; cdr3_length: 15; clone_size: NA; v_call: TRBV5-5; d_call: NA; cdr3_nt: TGTGCCAGCAGCTTGGTGGGCGGGGCGCATGGTGAAGCTTTCTTT; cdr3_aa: CASSLVGGAHGEAFF
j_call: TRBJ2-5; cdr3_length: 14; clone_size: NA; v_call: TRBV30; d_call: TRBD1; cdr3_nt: TGTGCCTGGAATTCCGGGACAGCCCAAGAGACCCAGTACTTC; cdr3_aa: CAWNSGTAQETQYF
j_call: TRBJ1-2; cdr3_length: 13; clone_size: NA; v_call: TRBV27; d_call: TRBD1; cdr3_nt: TGTGCCAGCAGCAAGACAGGGGGGACTGGCTACACCTTC; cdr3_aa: CASSKTGGTGYTF
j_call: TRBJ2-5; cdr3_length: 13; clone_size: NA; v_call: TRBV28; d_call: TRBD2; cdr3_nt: TGTGCCAGCACCATGGGGCGGGAGCAGACCCAGTACTTC; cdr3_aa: CASTMGREQTQYF
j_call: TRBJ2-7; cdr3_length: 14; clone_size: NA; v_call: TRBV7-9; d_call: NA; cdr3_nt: TGTGCCAGCAGCTCCCGACAGGAAGCCTACGAGCAGTACTTC; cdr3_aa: CASSSRQEAYEQYF
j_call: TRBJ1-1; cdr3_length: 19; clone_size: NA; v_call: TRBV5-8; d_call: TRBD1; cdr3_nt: TGTGCCAGCAGACAACACCAGGACAGGACGGTTTTTTGGGGGACTGAAGCTTTCTTT; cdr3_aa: CASRQHQDRTVFWGTEAFF
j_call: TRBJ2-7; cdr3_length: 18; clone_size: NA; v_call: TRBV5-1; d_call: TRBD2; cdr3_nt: TGCGCCAGCAGCCCAACAACACCTGTGGGGCGGGGGGCCTACGAGCAGTACTTC; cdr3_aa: CASSPTTPVGRGAYEQYF
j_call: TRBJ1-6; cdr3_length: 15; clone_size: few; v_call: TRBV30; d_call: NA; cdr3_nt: TGTGCCTGGAGGGGCTTGGGTCAATATAATTCACCCCTCCACTTT; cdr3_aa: CAWRGLGQYNSPLHF
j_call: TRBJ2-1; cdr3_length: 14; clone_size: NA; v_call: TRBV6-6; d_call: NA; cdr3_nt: NA; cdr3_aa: CASSYVAGGSLGFF
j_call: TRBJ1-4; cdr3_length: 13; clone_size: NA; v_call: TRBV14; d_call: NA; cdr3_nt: TGTGCCAGCAGCCAAGGGGCGGGTGAAAAACTGTTTTTT; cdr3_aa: CASSQGAGEKLFF
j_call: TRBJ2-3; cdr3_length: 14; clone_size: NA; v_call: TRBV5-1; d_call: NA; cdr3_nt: TGCGCCAGCAGCACAGCTGACAGGCCCGATACGCAGTATTTT; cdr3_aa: CASSTADRPDTQYF
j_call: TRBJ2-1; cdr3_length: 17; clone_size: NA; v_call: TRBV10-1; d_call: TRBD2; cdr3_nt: TGCGCCAGCAGTGACTCTGAACGGACTAGCGCCTACAATGAGCAGTTCTTC; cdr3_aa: CASSDSERTSAYNEQFF
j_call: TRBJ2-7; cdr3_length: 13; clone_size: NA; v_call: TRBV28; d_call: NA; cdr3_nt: TGTGCCAGCAGCAGAGCGGGTGCCCACGAGCAGTACTTC; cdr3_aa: CASSRAGAHEQYF
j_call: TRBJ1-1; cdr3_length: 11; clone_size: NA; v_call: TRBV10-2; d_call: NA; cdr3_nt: TGCGCCAGCAGACAGGACACTGAAGCTTTCTTT; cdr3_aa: CASRQDTEAFF
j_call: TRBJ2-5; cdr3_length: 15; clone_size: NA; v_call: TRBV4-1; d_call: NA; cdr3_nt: TGCGCCAGCAGCCACGGCGGAACGCGCCAAGAGACCCAGTACTTC; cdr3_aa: CASSHGGTRQETQYF
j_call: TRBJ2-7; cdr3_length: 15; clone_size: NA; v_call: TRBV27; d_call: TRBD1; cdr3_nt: TGTGCCAGCAGTTCTACTAGGACAGGATCCTACGAGCAGTACTTC; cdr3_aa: CASSSTRTGSYEQYF
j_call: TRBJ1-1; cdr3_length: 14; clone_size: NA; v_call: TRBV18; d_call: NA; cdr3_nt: TGTGCCAGCTCACCGGCGGGCTTGAACACTGAAGCTTTCTTT; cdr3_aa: CASSPAGLNTEAFF
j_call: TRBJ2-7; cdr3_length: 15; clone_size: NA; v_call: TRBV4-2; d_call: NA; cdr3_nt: TGTGCCAGCAGCCAAGATGGCGGACAAGAGTACGAGCAGTACTTC; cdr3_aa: CASSQDGGQEYEQYF
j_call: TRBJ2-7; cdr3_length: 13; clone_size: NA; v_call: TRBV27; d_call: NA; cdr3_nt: TGTGCCAGCGGGACTCGCCCTTCCTACGAGCAGTACTTC; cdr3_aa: CASGTRPSYEQYF
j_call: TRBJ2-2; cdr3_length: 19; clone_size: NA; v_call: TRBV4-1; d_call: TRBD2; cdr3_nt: TGCGCCAGCAGCCAAGTGGTAGCGGGGCTTCGCGGGAACACCGGGGAGCTGTTTTTT; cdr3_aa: CASSQVVAGLRGNTGELFF
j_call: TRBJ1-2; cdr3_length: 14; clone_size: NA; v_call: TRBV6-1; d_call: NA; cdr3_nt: TGTGCCAGCAGTGCCCCGACAGGAATCTATGGCTACACCTTC; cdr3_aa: CASSAPTGIYGYTF
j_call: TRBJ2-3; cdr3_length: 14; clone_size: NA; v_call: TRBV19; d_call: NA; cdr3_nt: TGTGCCAGTAGTATAGGGGGCGGCGCAGATACGCAGTATTTT; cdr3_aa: CASSIGGGADTQYF
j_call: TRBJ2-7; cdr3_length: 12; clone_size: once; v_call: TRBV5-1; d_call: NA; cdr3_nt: TGCGCCAGCAGCTTACAGGCGGAGGAGCAGTACTTC; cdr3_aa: CASSLQAEEQYF
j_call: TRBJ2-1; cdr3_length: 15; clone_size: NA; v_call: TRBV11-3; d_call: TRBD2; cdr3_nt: TGTGCCAGCAGCACCCGGGGGGGGCCTAATATTGAGCAGTTCTTC; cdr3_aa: CASSTRGGPNIEQFF
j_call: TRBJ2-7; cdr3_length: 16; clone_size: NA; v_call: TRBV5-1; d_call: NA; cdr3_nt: TGCGCCAGCAGCTTTTCGACCCCACTACCGACCTACGAGCAGTACTTC; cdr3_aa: CASSFSTPLPTYEQYF
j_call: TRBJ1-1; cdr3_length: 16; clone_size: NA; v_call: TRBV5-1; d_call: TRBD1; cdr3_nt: TGCGCCAGCAGCTTGAACCCACAGGGGGCCAACACTGAAGCTTTCTTT; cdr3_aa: CASSLNPQGANTEAFF
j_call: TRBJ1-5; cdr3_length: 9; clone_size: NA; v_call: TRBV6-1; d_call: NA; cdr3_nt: TGTGCCAGCGGGAGGCCCCAGCATTTT; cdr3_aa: CASGRPQHF
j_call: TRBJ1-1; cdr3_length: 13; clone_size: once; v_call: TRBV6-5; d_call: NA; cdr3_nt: TGTGCCAGCAGTTACGAGGCGGGATCTGAAGCTTTCTTT; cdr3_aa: CASSYEAGSEAFF
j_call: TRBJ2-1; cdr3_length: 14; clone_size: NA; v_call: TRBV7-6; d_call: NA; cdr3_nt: TGTGCCAGCAGCGGCGGGTCTCGCGCTAATGAGCAGTTCTTC; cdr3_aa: CASSGGSRANEQFF
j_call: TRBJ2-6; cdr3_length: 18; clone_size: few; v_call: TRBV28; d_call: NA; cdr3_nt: TGTGCCAGCACCTTCGCCGGGACTGCTTACTCTGGGGCCAACGTCCTGACTTTC; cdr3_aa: CASTFAGTAYSGANVLTF
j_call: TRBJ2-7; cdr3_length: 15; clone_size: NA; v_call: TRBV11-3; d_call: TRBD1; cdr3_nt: TGTGCCAGCAGCTTCGGGGGCACAGGGGGCAGCGAGCAGTACTTC; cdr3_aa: CASSFGGTGGSEQYF
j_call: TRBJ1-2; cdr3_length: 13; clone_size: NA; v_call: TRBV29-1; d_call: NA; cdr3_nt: TGCAGCGTTGCATCGAGGGCGCCGGAAGGCTACACCTTC; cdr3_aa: CSVASRAPEGYTF
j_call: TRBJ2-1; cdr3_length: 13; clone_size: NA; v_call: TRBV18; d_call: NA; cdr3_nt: TGTGCCAGCTCACCTAGCCGGCATGAGGAGCAGTTCTTC; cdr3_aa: CASSPSRHEEQFF
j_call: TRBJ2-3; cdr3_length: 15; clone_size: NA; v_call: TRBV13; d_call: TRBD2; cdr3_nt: TGTGCCAGCAGCGCAGGACTAGCCCGACAACTGGCGCAGTATTTT; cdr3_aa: CASSAGLARQLAQYF
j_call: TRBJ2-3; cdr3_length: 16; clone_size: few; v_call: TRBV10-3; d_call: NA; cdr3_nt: TGTGCCATCAGTGGAACTCATAGCGTTAGGACAGATACGCAGTATTTT; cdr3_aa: CAISGTHSVRTDTQYF
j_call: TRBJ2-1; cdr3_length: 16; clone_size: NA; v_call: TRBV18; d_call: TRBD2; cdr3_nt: TGTGCCAGCTCACCAAGGTTAGCGGGAGGTCGCAATGAGCAGTTCTTC; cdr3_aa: CASSPRLAGGRNEQFF
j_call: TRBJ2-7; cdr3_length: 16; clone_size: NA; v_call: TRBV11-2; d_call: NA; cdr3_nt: TGTGCCAGCAGCTTCAACCGTGCCCCTCTCTCGGACGAGCAGTACTTC; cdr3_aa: CASSFNRAPLSDEQYF
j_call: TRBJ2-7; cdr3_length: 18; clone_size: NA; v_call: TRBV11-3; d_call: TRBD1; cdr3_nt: TGTGCCAGCTCCGACCGGGACAGGGGGCGCGATTTCTCCTACGAGCAGTACTTC; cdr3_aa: CASSDRDRGRDFSYEQYF
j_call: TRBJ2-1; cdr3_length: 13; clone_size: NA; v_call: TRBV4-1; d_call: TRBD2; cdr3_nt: TGCGCCAGCAGCCAAGTAACAACTAGCGGGAGCATCTTC; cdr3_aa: CASSQVTTSGSIF
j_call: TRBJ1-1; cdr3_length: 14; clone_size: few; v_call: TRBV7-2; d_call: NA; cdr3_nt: TGTGCCAGCAGCTTAAATTGGAGGAACACTGAAGCTTTCTTT; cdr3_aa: CASSLNWRNTEAFF
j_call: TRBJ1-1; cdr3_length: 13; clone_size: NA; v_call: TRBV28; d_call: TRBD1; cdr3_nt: TGTGCCAGCAGCCCGGACAGGGACACTGAAGCTTTCTTT; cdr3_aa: CASSPDRDTEAFF